This T cell receptor (beta chain) was recovered during a study of cytomegalovirus exposure and HLA in healthy donors (dated by TCRdb to 2016 to 2017). In terms of the full investigation: A later analysis indicated that the 100 to 150 validation repertoires were generated on the platform also employed for the 700 or so repertoires of the first cohort. The study aimed to test whether signatures of past pathogen exposure could be identified by cataloging public T cell receptors. The study combined high-throughput TCR immunosequencing, statistical association of individual TCRs with disease status, and machine learning to predict cytomegalovirus infection status. In addition to the first cohort of roughly 670 subjects, a separate validation cohort of under 150 different subjects was used. What the work shows at the level of the full study, not this receptor alone: In a later analysis, TCRs clustered in the first cohort were found to also tend to co-occur in the 130 or so validation repertoires, with approximately 95% of cluster scores above 0. The validation cohort had no HLA typing available for a later analysis, so co-occurrence within that cohort was assessed over all 130 or so repertoires. According to the authors, the approach could potentially be generalized to other disease states and immunological phenotypes. A total of 150 to 200 TCR beta chains were listed by the study as associated with cytomegalovirus. In both the original and validation cohorts, the classifier was reported to diagnose cytomegalovirus status with high specificity and sensitivity. In vitro tests confirmed that a few of the cytomegalovirus-associated TCR beta chains recognize cytomegalovirus antigens. Most TCR sequences were observed very rarely across donors, whereas some public TCRs were present in many individuals.

The donors belonged to the validation cohort of approximately 130 subjects, which was separate from the 666-subject first cohort. Including the terminal cysteine and phenylalanine, the CDR3 comprises 13 residues. Only the CDR3 region is kept as DNA, spanning 39 bases read in frame from base 1. CDR1 MNHNS and CDR2 SASEGT were looked up in the germline V gene. V was cut back by 6 bases and J by 2 bases, leaving a gap of 10 bases between them. Library preparation was by the immunoSEQ multiplex PCR assay. The original methods were these. To diagnose cytomegalovirus status from the catalog of TCR beta chain sequences, a statistical classification framework was built. TCRdb mirrors the immuneACCESS table, restricted to in-frame sequences. Some clones are absent from its copies; in checked studies, under half trace to an unresolved V gene, and the reason for the others is unknown. V, J and clone size were drawn from that table, and D and trimming were deduced from the DNA. The sample yields 180,000 or so clones; around nine tenths were counted once. Of the sample, 1.4% is held by the ten largest clones.

About this clone: What antigen it recognizes has not been identified. No base quality information exists; no much larger clone differs at one position.

The TCR originated in a woman aged 25 to 39 in good health and CMV-seronegative. The sequencing input was PBMCs. The rearrangement combines TRBV6-1 with TRBJ1-2; no D gene can be assigned with confidence. The DNA sequence is TGTGCCAGCAGCCCCACAGTAAACTATGGCTACACCTTC. This encodes CASSPTVNYGYTF.